This T cell receptor beta chain was recovered during a study of control samples from healthy donors and cancer patients. This clone appeared a single time. Profiling relied on immunoSEQ multiplex PCR, and the TCRdb table lists in-frame clones only, not all of them. The sample has tens of thousands of clones, 70% seen once. J lost 0 bases, V lost 0 bases, and 4 bases had no gene match. This CDR3 comprises 16 residues. Germline-derived CDR1 and CDR2 are SGHRS and YFSETQ. The gene calls are TRBV5-1 and TRBJ2-5; 8 nucleotides agree with TRBD2. This receptor was taken from a male donor with melanoma. The material sequenced was formalin-fixed, paraffin-embedded tissue. The CDR3 sequence: CASSLGLAGHQETQYF. CDR3 sequence (DNA): TGCGCCAGCAGCTTGGGTCTAGCGGGTCACCAAGAGACCCAGTACTTC.